This TCR beta chain was profiled in a study of T cell changes during pregnancy in multiple sclerosis. Repertoires were generated with immunoSEQ multiplex PCR, while TCRdb's copy carries only in-frame clones and drops some. The sample lists more than 55,000 clones, approximately 89% occurring once. Germline CDR1 reads MDHEN; CDR2 reads SYDVKM. The length of the CDR3 is 14 residues. V was clipped by 7 bases and J by 5 bases; unmatched bases: 7. This receptor was obtained from a female donor with multiple sclerosis, enrolled in a pregnancy study. This chain connects TRBV28 to TRBJ1-3; 8 nucleotides match TRBD1. This material consisted of peripheral blood, taken after pregnancy. CDR3 coding DNA: TGTGCCAGCACCAACGGACAGGGTCGAAACACCATATATTTT. Translated, it gives CASTNGQGRNTIYF.